A single sample gave rise to the 22 T cell receptor beta chains below, sequenced in a study of blood T cell repertoires in COVID-19. Clones were sequenced by immunoSEQ multiplex PCR, and TCRdb holds only the in-frame ones, with some missing. The table has about 230,000 clones, 70% to 90% seen once. Sequencing was done on a sample of PBMCs or T cells enriched from blood (not recorded which). These receptors originate from a man aged 18 to 29 who had recovered from COVID-19.

The CDR3 protein is CASSLATGGGYTQYF. In DNA, the CDR3 is TGTGCCAGCAGCTTGGCCACAGGGGGGGGGTATACGCAGTATTTT. The rearrangement joins TRBV5-4 to TRBJ2-3; D is perhaps TRBD1 (8 bases). The V and J ends lost 0 bases and 7 bases respectively, with 15 bases between them. Germline loops: CDR1 SGHNT, CDR2 YYREEE (reference sequence). The CDR3 covers 15 residues.

The V call is TRBV19, the J call TRBJ1-5; TRBD1 aligns across 12 bases. The trim removed 5 bases at V and 6 bases at J, leaving 8 bases unmatched. The CDR3 extends over 16 amino acids. Germline V gene data show CDR1 as LNHDA and CDR2 as SQIVND (reference sequence). CDR3 protein: CASSPPGQGASQPQHF. As DNA, the CDR3 is TGTGCCAGTAGTCCACCGGGACAGGGGGCCAGTCAGCCCCAGCATTTT.

The V call is TRBV12-3 or TRBV12-4, the J call TRBJ2-1, with TRBD1 matching 7 bases. CDR3 length: 12 amino acids. Losses at the gene ends were 5 bases for V and 10 bases for J; bases not matched to a gene: 5. The CDR3 sequence is CASSPDRVEQFF. The CDR3 nucleotides are TGTGCCAGCAGTCCCGACAGGGTAGAGCAGTTCTTC.

This clone showed up just a few times. V gene TRBV19 combines with J gene TRBJ1-4; no clear D gene. Looked up from germline, CDR1 is LNHDA and CDR2 is SQIVND (reference sequence). V lost 9 bases and J lost 2, with 7 bases in between. The CDR3 length is 12 residues. CDR3 in amino acids: CARRGTNEKLFF. The CDR3 DNA follows: TGTGCCAGACGAGGCACTAATGAAAAACTGTTTTTT.

The chain is built from TRBV25-1 and TRBJ1-5; TRBD1 aligns across 7 bases. Germline-derived CDR1 and CDR2 are MGHDK and SYGVNS. The CDR3 length is 16 residues. Unmatched junction bases numbered 9, after V lost 4 bases and J lost 3 bases. CDR3 nucleotide sequence: TGTGCCAGCAGTGGCCCCCCAGGGACAGACAATCAGCCCCAGCATTTT. It yields the protein CASSGPPGTDNQPQHF.

The chain has TRBV10-2 and TRBJ1-5, with TRBD1 matching over 7 bases. The germline V gene encodes CDR1 WSHSY and CDR2 SAAADI. This CDR3 has 16 amino acids. Trimming removed 3 bases from V and 4 bases from J; junction bases left unmatched: 9. Here the CDR3 reads CASSDPLAGGNQPQHF. Written as DNA, the CDR3 is TGCGCCAGCAGTGACCCCCTGGCAGGGGGAAATCAGCCCCAGCATTTT.

In DNA form, the CDR3 reads TGTGCCAGCAGTTACTCATTTGGGACAGGGGGCCTCATCTCCTACGAGCAGTACTTC. Translating it yields CASSYSFGTGGLISYEQYF. This chain links TRBV6-2 or TRBV6-3 with TRBJ2-7; 12 bases align to TRBD1. The CDR3 spans 19 residues. Germline V gives CDR1 MNHEY, CDR2 SVGEGT. After removal of 0 bases from V and 0 bases from J, the junction contained 9 bases not matched to a gene.

The chain uses TRBV3-1 (or the pseudogene TRBV3-2) and TRBJ2-3; 7 nucleotides align to TRBD2. CDR1 and CDR2 (germline): LGHDT, YNNKEL (reference sequence). With 1 base clipped from V and 2 bases from J, the junction kept 3 bases outside the gene matches. The CDR3 loop spans 15 amino acids. CDR3 nucleotides: TGTGCCAGCAGCCAAGCCAGGGACTACACAGATACGCAGTATTTT. As protein: CASSQARDYTDTQYF.

The CDR3 DNA is TGCGCCAGCAGCTTGGGGGGACAGGGGCGGACTGAAGCTTTCTTT. It codes for CASSLGGQGRTEAFF. This chain connects TRBV5-1 to TRBJ1-1; the match to TRBD1 covers 10 bases. This CDR3 region has 15 residues. V was pared by 0 bases and J by 5 bases, with 4 bases of the junction left unmatched. CDR1 is SGHRS and CDR2 is YFSETQ in the germline V gene.

The genes are TRBV11-2 and TRBJ1-2, with a tentative D call TRBD1 (6 bases). The V end was cut by 5 bases, the J end by 4 bases, with 23 bases between. This CDR3 is 17 amino acids long. The germline CDR1 and CDR2 sequences are SGHAT and FQNNGV. The CDR3 DNA reads as TGTGCCAGCAGCCCAGCCCCACGGGGGGGACAAGGCTATGGCTACACCTTC. This sequence encodes CASSPAPRGGQGYGYTF.

A few counts support this clone. The V call is TRBV12-3 or TRBV12-4, the J call TRBJ1-1; D is possibly TRBD1 (5 bases). Deletions cut 3 bases from V and 6 bases from J, with 11 bases between. This CDR3 contains 13 residues. CDR3 region: CASSFRGVPEAFF. The CDR3, as DNA: TGTGCCAGCAGTTTTCGGGGGGTACCTGAAGCTTTCTTT.

The table lists this clone with a count of one. The chain is built from TRBV5-1 and TRBJ2-7; tentatively, D is TRBD1 (5 bases). Germline values: CDR1 SGHRS, CDR2 YFSETQ. The CDR3 runs 14 residues. V lost 4 bases, J lost 2 bases, and 13 bases lay in between. The CDR3 region has the DNA TGCGCCAGCAGCGGAGAAGACAGAGCCTACGAGCAGTACTTC. It encodes CASSGEDRAYEQYF.

The DNA for the CDR3 is TGTGCCAGCAGTTCCGCAGTCTTCTATGGCTACACCTTC. Its protein product is CASSSAVFYGYTF. V and J are TRBV28 and TRBJ1-2; D remains ambiguous. Germline V CDR1 and CDR2: MDHEN, SYDVKM. The CDR3 has 13 amino acids. The V and J ends lost 4 bases and 4 bases respectively, with 10 bases between them.

The chain is built from TRBV19 and TRBJ1-2; D possibly corresponds to TRBD1 (6 bases). The ends were cut back, 0 bases at V and 8 bases at J, with 13 bases in the middle. The CDR3 runs to 14 residues. Germline V gene data show CDR1 as LNHDA and CDR2 as SQIVND (reference sequence). In DNA, the CDR3 is TGTGCCAGTAGTATAGAGGTCAGGGGATCCGGCTACACCTTC. Translation gives CASSIEVRGSGYTF.

This clone showed up just once. The DNA of the CDR3 is TGTGCCAGCAGTTACTCTTTAGCGGGGGGGCAGGAGACCCAGTACTTC. Its translation: CASSYSLAGGQETQYF. The V gene is TRBV6-5, the J gene TRBJ2-5, with 11 bases lining up with TRBD2. CDR3 length: 16 residues. CDR1 MNHEY and CDR2 SVGAGI come from the germline V gene. Trimming removed 0 bases from V and 5 bases from J; junction bases left unmatched: 5.

To note about this clone: A read error may produce the germline difference seen at one junction end. The rearrangement joins TRBV6-4 to TRBJ1-5; 8 bases are a match to TRBD1. This CDR3 is 16 amino acids long. Per the germline V gene, CDR1 is MRHNA and CDR2 is SNTAGT. CDR3 protein: CASSHSIGQGYQPQHF. CDR3 nucleotide sequence: TGTGCCAGCAGTCACTCAATAGGACAGGGCTATCAGCCCCAGCATTTT.

The rearrangement links TRBV24-1 to TRBJ2-1; perhaps TRBD2 as D (7 bases). The CDR3 covers 15 residues. Germline CDR1 is KGHDR and CDR2 is SFDVKD. Deletions cut 6 bases from V and 0 bases from J, with 11 bases between. The CDR3 DNA follows: TGTGCCACCAGTAGGGGGGGAGGCTCCTACAATGAGCAGTTCTTC. As protein: CATSRGGGSYNEQFF.

This rearrangement joins TRBV7-2 to TRBJ1-2, with D uncertain. Germline-derived CDR1 and CDR2 are SGHTA and FQGNSA. The CDR3 length is 15 residues. Trimming shortened V by 1 base and J by 5 bases, and 14 bases separated the two germline ends. DNA of the CDR3: TGTGCCAGCAGCTTAGTCACGGGGAAGGAATATGGCTACACCTTC. Translating gives CASSLVTGKEYGYTF.

CDR3 protein: CASSLGQSFTDTQYF. The CDR3 DNA sequence: TGTGCCAGCAGCTTAGGACAGTCTTTCACAGATACGCAGTATTTT. The gene calls are TRBV7-9 and TRBJ2-3; maybe TRBD1 (5 bases). The CDR3 spans 15 residues. Trimming took 1 base from V and 2 from J, leaving 10 bases between them. Germline values: CDR1 SEHNR, CDR2 FQNEAQ (reference sequence).

The V and J genes are TRBV10-3 and TRBJ1-5; D might be TRBD1 (5 bases). With 11 bases removed from V and 4 bases from J, the gap between germline ends came to 18 bases. The germline gives CDR1 ENHRY, CDR2 SYGVKD. The length of the CDR3 is 14 residues. The CDR3 loop is CAARGTSLNQPQHF. Here the CDR3 DNA reads TGTGCCGCTAGGGGTACCTCCCTAAATCAGCCCCAGCATTTT.

The chain combines TRBV4-1 with TRBJ1-2, with 9 nucleotides matching TRBD1. Trimming took 6 bases from V and 3 from J; bases not matched to a gene: 11. CDR1 is MGHRA, CDR2 YSYEKL, per germline. The length of the CDR3 is 16 residues. CDR3 region: CASSPSRTGEDYGYTF. The CDR3 DNA reads TGCGCCAGCAGTCCGAGCCGGACAGGGGAGGACTATGGCTACACCTTC.

V and J are TRBV19 and TRBJ2-1; 10 bases line up with TRBD2. CDR1 is LNHDA, CDR2 SQIVND, per germline (reference sequence). With 2 bases clipped from V and 2 bases from J, the junction kept 3 bases outside the gene matches. This CDR3 spans 16 amino acids. The DNA for the CDR3 is TGTGCCAGTAGTATACGAGCGGGAGGGACCTACAATGAGCAGTTCTTC. This codes for CASSIRAGGTYNEQFF.